One sample yielded the 32 T cell receptor beta chains listed below, sequenced in a study of regulatory T cells in long-lasting Graves disease. Time point indicated: persistent/refractory GD, antithyroid drugs over 5 years with positive TRAb. Isolated PBMC RNA provided the starting material for the TCR library. Library construction for TCR beta used iRepertoire HTBI primers and Arm-PCR of CDR3 regions. One entry per CDR3 protein results from TCRdb running MiXCR on the multiplex PCR reads. The table lists hundreds of thousands of distinct CDR3 sequences, around a fifth of them singletons, with 7.1% in the top ten. Here the sequenced sample was peripheral blood mononuclear cells (PBMCs), taken when the disease was refractory, from a patient treated with antithyroid drugs. The source of these receptors is a female donor with Graves disease.

This clonotype was detected ten times or more. The chain employs TRBV27 and TRBJ2-7, with 7 bases matching TRBD2. V lost 5 bases and J lost 0; bases outside the gene matches: 13. Germline values: CDR1 MNHEY, CDR2 SMNVEV (reference sequence). The CDR3 extends over 17 amino acids. CDR3 DNA: TGTGCCAGCAGTCCCCCCTTGGTGCGGGGGAGCTCCTACGAGCAGTACTTC. The encoded protein is CASSPPLVRGSSYEQYF.

V and J are TRBV7-2 and TRBJ2-3; D gene unclear. The CDR3 consists of 13 residues. V was pared by 2 bases and J by 2 bases, with 5 bases between. Germline CDR1 is SGHTA and CDR2 is FQGNSA. CDR3 coding DNA: TGTGCCAGCAGCTTATTTCCCACAGATACGCAGTATTTT. Translation: CASSLFPTDTQYF.

This clonotype was recorded at least ten times. J is TRBJ1-2 and V is TRBV5-1; no clear D. The germline V and J ends were trimmed by 4 bases and 4 bases, with 8 bases remaining between them. In germline, CDR1 is SGHRS, CDR2 YFSETQ. This CDR3 region has 12 residues. The CDR3 DNA follows: TGCGCCAGCAGCGGCAGGAGCTATGGCTACACCTTC. Amino acids: CASSGRSYGYTF. The full variable domain, in which reference TRBV5-1 and TRBJ1-2 provide the parts outside the CDR3, is KAGVTQTPRYLIKTRGQQVTLSCSPISGHRSVSWYQQTPGQGLQFLFEYFSETQRNKGNFPGRFSGRQFSNSRSEMNVSTLELGDSALYLCASSGRSYGYTFGSGTRLTVV.

The chain links TRBV19 to TRBJ1-5; D gene unclear. Germline-derived CDR1 and CDR2 are LNHDA and SQIVND (reference sequence). The CDR3 has 13 residues. V was clipped by 6 bases and J by 5 bases, with 11 bases between them. CDR3 in amino acids: CASSPASDQPQHF. The CDR3, as DNA: TGTGCCAGTAGCCCCGCCTCTGATCAGCCCCAGCATTTT.

In this sample, this clonotype turned up a few times. The chain uses TRBV7-9 and TRBJ1-2; TRBD1 aligns across 7 bases. Germline values: CDR1 SEHNR, CDR2 FQNEAQ (reference sequence). Unmatched junction bases numbered 9, after V lost 6 bases and J lost 8 bases. This CDR3 has 13 residues. The CDR3 sequence: CASSTGAVGGYTF. CDR3 DNA sequence: TGTGCCAGCAGTACAGGGGCAGTTGGGGGCTACACCTTC.

The table lists this clonotype with many counts. The gene calls are TRBV29-1 and TRBJ2-5; no clear D gene. Germline V lookup: CDR1 SQVTM, CDR2 ANQGSEA. There are 10 residues in the CDR3. Trimming cost V 5 bases and J 5 bases, with 6 bases left between them. CDR3 residues: CSVRKETQYF. The CDR3 DNA reads TGCAGCGTTAGGAAGGAGACCCAGTACTTC.

Ten or more counts support this clonotype. The chain links TRBV7-9 to TRBJ1-1, with D uncertain. The CDR3 consists of 12 residues. Trimming stripped 5 bases from V and 7 bases from J, with 11 bases between. The germline V gene encodes CDR1 SEHNR and CDR2 FQNEAQ (reference sequence). The CDR3 loop reads CASSAYPGEAFF. The CDR3 bases are TGTGCCAGCAGCGCGTACCCAGGTGAAGCTTTCTTT. Based on the CDR3 plus reference TRBV7-9 and TRBJ1-1, the full variable domain is DTGVSQNPRHKITKRGQNVTFRCDPISEHNRLYWYRQTLGQGPEFLTYFQNEAQLEKSRLLSDRFSAERPKGSFSTLEIQRTEQGDSAMYLCASSAYPGEAFFGQGTRLTVV.

This clonotype was counted many times. J is TRBJ2-7 and V is TRBV27; TRBD1 aligns across 7 bases. The CDR3 is 15 amino acids. Trimming removed 6 bases from V and 3 bases from J; junction bases left unmatched: 11. CDR1 is MNHEY and CDR2 is SMNVEV in the germline V gene (reference sequence). The CDR3 coding sequence is TGTGCCAGCAGCCCCACGGGACAGCACTACTACGAGCAGTACTTC. Encoded protein: CASSPTGQHYYEQYF.

Concerning this clonotype: This likely reflects a read error, since a far larger clone is one base away. The chain carries TRBV2 and TRBJ2-5, with TRBD2 matching 9 bases. Trimming removed 6 bases from V and 5 bases from J; junction bases left unmatched: 13. The CDR3 has 16 amino acids. In germline, CDR1 is SNHLY, CDR2 FYNNEI. The CDR3, as DNA: TGTGCCAGCAGCCTATCCCGGAGCGGGAGGTTGGAGACCCAGTACTTC. This translates into CASSLSRSGRLETQYF. The full variable domain, its missing parts supplied by reference TRBV2 and TRBJ2-5, is EPEVTQTPSHQVTQMGQEVILRCVPISNHLYFYWYRQILGQKVEFLVSFYNNEISEKSEIFDDQFSVERPDGSNFTLKIRSTKLEDSAMYFCASSLSRSGRLETQYFGPGTRLLVL.

This clonotype was observed at least ten times. V usage is TRBV20-1 and J usage is TRBJ2-7; 9 bases match TRBD2. V shed 6 bases, J shed 2 bases, and the junction held 11 bases outside the gene matches. Germline CDR1 is DFQATT and CDR2 is SNEGSKA (reference sequence). The CDR3 totals 15 residues. CDR3 sequence reads: CSANVAGGPPYEQYF. The CDR3 region has the DNA TGCAGTGCCAATGTGGCGGGAGGGCCCCCCTACGAGCAGTACTTC.

This chain joins TRBV20-1 and TRBJ2-5, with 8 bases that match TRBD1. CDR1 is DFQATT and CDR2 is SNEGSKA in the germline V gene (reference sequence). V lost 0 bases, J lost 0 bases, and 6 bases stayed unmatched. The CDR3 is 16 amino acids. The CDR3 loop is CSARDPQGEYQETQYF. The CDR3 nucleotides read TGCAGTGCTAGAGATCCACAGGGGGAATACCAAGAGACCCAGTACTTC.

This clonotype was seen repeatedly, ten times or more. This sequence joins TRBV2 and TRBJ2-2, with D unresolved. In germline, CDR1 is SNHLY, CDR2 FYNNEI. CDR3 length equals 14 residues. V gave up 7 bases and J gave up 7 bases, with 16 bases separating them. The CDR3 DNA sequence: TGTGCCAGCAAAGTGCGAGGCTATAACGGGGAGCTGTTTTTT. It translates to CASKVRGYNGELFF.

This clonotype was seen repeatedly, ten times or more. The chain links TRBV5-1 to TRBJ1-1; 8 positions agree with TRBD1. Germline CDR1 reads SGHRS; CDR2 reads YFSETQ. The CDR3 spans 15 residues. V lost 0 bases to trimming and J lost 1 base; unmatched junction nucleotides: 2. The CDR3 reads CASSLDGQGNTEAFF. The CDR3 DNA reads as TGCGCCAGCAGCTTGGACGGACAGGGGAACACTGAAGCTTTCTTT.

As concerns this clonotype: A clone one base away is much larger, so this may be a read error. The chain has TRBV6-9 and TRBJ2-7; D remains unclear. CDR3 length: 13 residues. The germline V gene has CDR1 MNHGY and CDR2 SVAAGI. With 4 bases removed from V and 0 bases from J, the gap between germline ends came to 7 bases. DNA for the CDR3: TGTGCCAGCAGTTTACTACTCTCCTACGAGCAGTACTTC. This sequence encodes CASSLLLSYEQYF.

A few counts support this clonotype. The chain recombines TRBV19 with TRBJ1-2; TRBD1 matches 9 bases. From germline, CDR1 is LNHDA and CDR2 SQIVND (reference sequence). J gave up 3 bases and V 10 bases, and 9 bases lay outside the gene matches. This CDR3 has 14 amino acids. CDR3 sequence (DNA): TGTGCCAACTACCGGGACAGGGTAGACTATGGCTACACCTTC. It encodes CANYRDRVDYGYTF.

This clonotype was counted only a few times. The rearrangement joins TRBV3-1 to TRBJ1-5; TRBD1 is a possible D gene (6 bases). The germline gives CDR1 LGHDT, CDR2 YNNKEL (reference sequence). The length of the CDR3 is 14 residues. The ends were cut back, 8 bases at V and 2 bases at J, with 13 bases in the middle. This chain's CDR3 is CASATGAGNQPQHF. The CDR3, as DNA: TGTGCCAGCGCGACGGGGGCCGGCAATCAGCCCCAGCATTTT.

This clonotype was detected many times. J is TRBJ2-2 and V is TRBV12-3 or TRBV12-4; possible D gene TRBD1, 5 bases. V was pared by 8 bases and J by 5 bases, with 18 bases between. This CDR3 comprises 15 residues. The CDR3 here is CASRQGRLGTGELFF. The CDR3 region has the DNA TGTGCCAGCCGCCAGGGAAGGCTAGGGACCGGGGAGCTGTTTTTT.

This clonotype was observed once. V is TRBV7-9 and J is TRBJ2-1; 8 bases line up with TRBD2. The germline CDR1 and CDR2 sequences are SEHNR and FQNEAQ (reference sequence). The CDR3 sequence is 16 residues long. Unmatched junction bases numbered 11, after V lost 3 bases and J lost 7 bases. The CDR3 sequence is CASSFPLASGSNEQFF. For the CDR3, the DNA is TGTGCCAGCAGCTTCCCCTTAGCGAGCGGGAGTAATGAGCAGTTCTTC.

The sample holds one count of this clonotype. This may be a read error: a much more frequent sequence differs by one nucleotide. The V gene is TRBV28, the J gene TRBJ1-4; 11 nucleotides line up with TRBD1. V was clipped by 8 bases and J by 0 bases; unmatched bases: 8. The germline CDR1 and CDR2 sequences are MDHEN and SYDVKM. The CDR3 consists of 17 residues. The CDR3, as DNA: TGTGCCAGCGGAGGTTGGGGACAGGGGGCAACTAATGAAAAACTGTTTTTT. Translated, it gives CASGGWGQGATNEKLFF. The full variable domain, rest sourced from reference TRBV28 and TRBJ1-4, is DVKVTQSSRYLVKRTGEKVFLECVQDMDHENMFWYRQDPGLGLRLIYFSYDVKMKEKGDIPEGYSVSREKKERFSLILESASTNQTSMYLCASGGWGQGATNEKLFFGSGTQLSVL.

This chain uses TRBV14 with TRBJ2-7, with 7 bases lining up with TRBD2. The CDR3 covers 14 residues. The germline CDR1 and CDR2 sequences are SGHDN and FVKESK. The V and J ends lost 1 base and 8 bases, in that order; junction bases with no gene match: 8. CDR3 DNA sequence: TGTGCCAGCAGCCAAGTCGGGGGGTTTGGGAAGCAGTACTTC. It yields the protein CASSQVGGFGKQYF.

This chain uses TRBV7-6 with TRBJ2-7, with 8 bases lining up with TRBD2. Germline V gene sequence: CDR1 SGHVS, CDR2 FNYEAQ. V gave up 5 bases and J gave up 7 bases; unmatched junction bases: 13. The CDR3 contains 15 residues. The CDR3 sequence is CASSQDGAGGKEQYF. The CDR3 nucleotides are TGTGCCAGCAGCCAAGATGGGGCGGGAGGAAAAGAGCAGTACTTC.

V and J are TRBV19 and TRBJ2-2; 10 nucleotides agree with TRBD2. The CDR3 is made up of 16 amino acids. The germline gives CDR1 LNHDA, CDR2 SQIVND (reference sequence). V lost 5 bases and J lost 3; bases outside the gene matches: 6. CDR3 residues: CASSLRTSGHTGELFF. The CDR3 DNA follows: TGTGCCAGTAGTCTCCGGACTAGCGGACACACCGGGGAGCTGTTTTTT.

The rearrangement joins TRBV14 to TRBJ1-1, with TRBD1 identical over 7 bases. CDR1 and CDR2 from the germline V gene are SGHDN and FVKESK. The CDR3 runs 14 residues. The J segment lost 6 bases and the V segment lost 0 bases, leaving 4 bases of the junction unmatched. CDR3 region: CASSQDWTGSEAFF. Written as DNA, the CDR3 is TGTGCCAGCAGCCAAGACTGGACAGGTTCTGAAGCTTTCTTT. Full variable domain (remainder filled in from reference TRBV14 and TRBJ1-1): EAGVTQFPSHSVIEKGQTVTLRCDPISGHDNLYWYRRVMGKEIKFLLHFVKESKQDESGMPNNRFLAERTGGTYSTLKVQPAELEDSGVYFCASSQDWTGSEAFFGQGTRLTVV.

There are a few counts of this clonotype. The CDR3 DNA reads TGTGCCAGTAGTTCCGCGCCCGGACTAGCGGGAGTTAATGAGCAGTTCTTC. Translation: CASSSAPGLAGVNEQFF. V and J are TRBV19 and TRBJ2-1; 13 bases match TRBD2. V gave up 5 bases and J gave up 7 bases; unmatched junction bases: 11. The CDR3 has 17 residues. Germline V gene data show CDR1 as LNHDA and CDR2 as SQIVND (reference sequence).

This clonotype was counted only a few times. The V call is TRBV10-3, the J call TRBJ1-2; 10 positions agree with TRBD1. The J segment lost 2 bases and the V segment lost 7 bases, leaving 7 bases of the junction unmatched. This CDR3 contains 15 residues. CDR1 is ENHRY, CDR2 SYGVKD, per germline. CDR3 sequence: CAIKPTGGNNYGYTF. The CDR3 DNA sequence: TGTGCCATCAAACCGACAGGGGGCAACAACTATGGCTACACCTTC.

This clonotype was detected ten times or more. The chain joins TRBV12-3 or TRBV12-4 to TRBJ2-5; TRBD2 aligns across 11 bases. Trimming removed 5 bases from V and 13 bases from J; junction bases left unmatched: 15. The CDR3 spans 15 residues. The CDR3: CASSRSGTSGNSRYF. CDR3 nucleotide sequence: TGTGCCAGCAGTCGATCCGGGACTAGCGGAAACTCTAGGTACTTC.

This clonotype was detected many times. V gene TRBV12-3 or TRBV12-4 combines with J gene TRBJ2-7; no clear D. The ends were cut back, 3 bases at V and 0 bases at J, with 9 bases in the middle. This CDR3 has 14 amino acids. The CDR3 DNA reads TGTGCCAGCAGTTTGTACCTCCCCTCCTACGAGCAGTACTTC. It translates to CASSLYLPSYEQYF.

This clonotype has at least ten counts. V gene TRBV28 combines with J gene TRBJ1-5, with D unresolved. V lost 8 bases and J 9 bases, leaving 14 bases between the germline ends. Germline CDR1 and CDR2: MDHEN and SYDVKM. The CDR3 runs 12 residues. The CDR3 spells CASRSTDLPQHF. The CDR3 bases are TGTGCCAGCCGCTCCACCGATCTGCCCCAGCATTTT.

The CDR3 nucleotides are TGCAGCGTTGACGGGGCCAGCTCAAATGGCTACACCTTC. Its translation is CSVDGASSNGYTF. The gene calls are TRBV29-1 and TRBJ1-2; a possible D gene is TRBD1 (5 bases). Germline V gives CDR1 SQVTM, CDR2 ANQGSEA. The CDR3 covers 13 residues. The V gene lost 3 bases and the J gene lost 6 bases, with 14 bases spanning the gap.

CDR3 loop: CSVGMRGDTEAFF. The CDR3, as DNA: TGCAGCGTTGGCATGAGGGGGGATACTGAAGCTTTCTTT. The chain uses TRBV29-1 and TRBJ1-1, with TRBD1 as a possible D gene (6 bases). The CDR3 loop spans 13 amino acids. From germline, CDR1 is SQVTM and CDR2 ANQGSEA. V was clipped by 4 bases and J by 5 bases, with 14 bases between them.

This clonotype was seen a handful of times. The J gene is TRBJ1-3, the V gene TRBV25-1; TRBD1 matches 10 bases. J lost 3 bases, V lost 7 bases, and 9 bases had no gene match. The CDR3 contains 16 residues. Germline V CDR1 and CDR2: MGHDK, SYGVNS. DNA of the CDR3: TGTGCCAGCACTTTCGGGACAGGGGCAGGTGGAAACACCATATATTTT. Its protein is CASTFGTGAGGNTIYF.

The chain couples TRBV20-1 to TRBJ2-1; D is unresolved. The ends were cut back, 2 bases at V and 8 bases at J, with 7 bases in the middle. The CDR3 covers 11 residues. Germline V gene sequence: CDR1 DFQATT, CDR2 SNEGSKA (reference sequence). CDR3 DNA: TGCAGTGCTAGAACTGGGTATGAGCAGTTCTTC. The encoded protein is CSARTGYEQFF.